Following are 5 T cell receptor beta chains from one sample sequenced in a study of T cells in narcolepsy. TCRdb's copy holds only in-frame clones and misses some; the assay was immunoSEQ multiplex PCR. The data show tens of thousands of clones, 79% seen once. Sequencing used memory (CD45RA-) CD4+ T cells from blood. The receptor set was obtained from a human donor in good health.

This chain joins TRBV5-1 and TRBJ2-3, with 8 nucleotides matching TRBD2. The CDR3 has 14 residues. Per germline, CDR1 SGHRS and CDR2 YFSETQ. Trimming cost V 3 bases and J 4 bases; bases outside gene matches: 4. The chain's CDR3 is CASSSTGGSDTQYF. The CDR3 DNA sequence: TGCGCCAGCAGCTCCACGGGAGGGTCAGATACGCAGTATTTT.

The V and J genes are TRBV6-6 and TRBJ2-7; D remains ambiguous. Trimming took off 1 base at V and 4 bases at J, with 5 bases between the two ends. The germline CDR1 and CDR2 sequences are MNHNY and SVGAGI (reference sequence). The CDR3 is made up of 12 amino acids. CDR3: CASSYYQYEQYF. The CDR3 DNA sequence: TGTGCCAGCAGTTACTACCAGTACGAGCAGTACTTC.

This sequence joins TRBV30 and TRBJ1-2; D may be TRBD1 (6 bases). V was clipped by 0 bases and J by 7 bases, with 12 bases between them. The CDR3 is made up of 13 amino acids. CDR1 is GTSNPN, CDR2 SVGIG, per germline (reference sequence). The CDR3: CAWSVQQGTGYTF. In nucleotides, the CDR3 is TGTGCCTGGAGTGTACAACAGGGTACTGGCTACACCTTC.

The gene calls are TRBV2 and TRBJ2-3; D uncertain. Trimming cost V 3 bases and J 4 bases, with 8 bases left between them. Germline values: CDR1 SNHLY, CDR2 FYNNEI. The CDR3 runs to 13 residues. CDR3 sequence: CASSDRTPDTQYF. The DNA for the CDR3 is TGTGCCAGCAGTGACAGGACCCCAGATACGCAGTATTTT.

This chain links TRBV15 with TRBJ2-3, with TRBD2 as a possible D gene (5 bases). CDR1 and CDR2 (germline): LNHNV, YYDKDF (reference sequence). This CDR3 is built from 14 residues. V lost 1 base to trimming and J lost 3 bases, with 8 bases between them. CDR3 DNA: TGTGCCACCAGCAGAGGTACTAGGACAGATACGCAGTATTTT. As protein: CATSRGTRTDTQYF.